Given below is one TCR beta chain in context. The data derive from a study of blood T cell repertoires in COVID-19. Study information: Sites across the United States, Italy and Spain contributed samples from acute and convalescent COVID-19. Sample material is recorded as cDNA or gDNA derived from T cells, B-cell-depleted T cells, or PBMCs.

Authors' methods: Amplification of reference gene primers provided the estimated nucleated cell counts. Some clones are missing from TCRdb's copy, which holds only in-frame ones; the method was immunoSEQ multiplex PCR. V, J and clone size are taken as reported in that table, and D and trimming were inferred from the DNA itself. This sample carries over 350,000 clones, around nine tenths of them seen once, and the ten largest clones take about 4.5%. With 7 bases removed from V and 3 bases from J, the gap between germline ends came to 19 bases. The CDR3 sequence is 16 residues long. Germline values: CDR1 MDHEN, CDR2 SYDVKM.

The sample was peripheral blood. V usage is TRBV28 and J usage is TRBJ1-5, with TRBD1 as a possible D gene (6 bases). The receptor was derived from a woman between 25 and 40 years old with acute or convalescent COVID-19. The DNA for the CDR3 is TGTGCCAGCACCCCAACGGTCAGGACAGACAATCAGCCCCAGCATTTT. Protein: CASTPTVRTDNQPQHF.